This TCR beta chain was profiled in a study of cytomegalovirus exposure and HLA in healthy donors (dated by TCRdb to about 2017). Study-level background: In an earlier analysis of about 560 of the donors, around 300 Gb of sequence data and some 100 million unique TCR beta sequences from 150 million to 200 million T cells were reported. Around 320 gigabases of sequencing data and tens of millions of unique TCR sequences were included in an early release covering about 620 HLA-typed donors. The genetic ancestry cluster associated with self-reported Caucasian donors included around 76% of the approximately 400 genotyped donors. The study aimed to test whether cataloging public T cell receptors could reveal signatures of past pathogen exposure. The study profiled the T cell repertoires of 550 to 700 subjects by immunosequencing and related them to cytomegalovirus serostatus. Along with the 666-subject first cohort, a separate validation cohort of over a hundred different subjects was used. To predict cytomegalovirus infection status, the study combined high-throughput TCR immunosequencing, statistical association of individual TCRs with disease status, and machine learning. To study patterns of TCR occurrence, a later analysis re-analyzed previously published TCR beta repertoires from under 750 donors and added high-resolution HLA genotyping. In the later analysis, no new phenotypic data were used to find candidate immune exposures; instead, reliance was placed on TCR beta sequences and their occurrence across donors. To decide whether each TCR beta V gene segment behaved as functional or pseudogenic, an earlier analysis of approximately 600 of the donors relied on high-throughput TCR beta sequencing. Donor age, sex, ethnicity and CMV serostatus were compiled together with the repertoire data. A later genetic analysis took genome-wide SNP genotypes for 398 of the 666 donors and used that subset as a discovery cohort. Every discovery cohort repertoire had been produced on one sequencing platform. HLA typing covered class I and class II loci at four-digit resolution. The number of typed donors differed by locus: about 629-640 for A, B, C, DRB1 and DQB1; 500 to 550 for DQA1; 600 to 610 for DPA1; and roughly 490 for DPB1. Four to six DR-DQ haplotypes were handled as single units for association and clustering, since linkage in the cohort was strong. Among 350 to 400 genotyped donors of the cohort, an average of around 240,000 unique TCR beta nucleotide sequences were sequenced per donor, approximately 20% of them non-productive.

The library was prepared using the immunoSEQ multiplex PCR assay. The multiplex PCR relied on a mix of 60 forward primers for TCR Vbeta segments and 13 reverse primers for TCR Jbeta segments. The CDR3 region of rearranged TCR beta genes was amplified from genomic DNA by a multiplex PCR assay. Amplified TCR beta libraries were sequenced as 87-base-pair reads on the Illumina HiSeq System. As for the authors' bioinformatics: A later analysis counted 65 million to 90 million unique TCR beta chains across the approximately 700 repertoires, and about 10 million of these chains were shared by at least two donors. Raw reads were error-corrected and collapsed into unique sequences by a nearest-neighbor algorithm in which closely related sequences were merged to remove PCR and sequencing errors. CDR3 sequences were aligned to IMGT reference sequences to assign V, D and J gene segments. For a sequence to be retained, a match of at least six nucleotides was required to both a V gene segment and a J gene segment. A rearrangement was called productive if the CDR3 had no stop codons and remained in frame with V and J, and every other rearrangement was called non-productive. Following IMGT convention, CDR3 was defined as the stretch from the second conserved V-encoded cysteine to the conserved J-encoded phenylalanine. The earlier analysis of about 640 of the donors excluded any sequence lacking an unambiguous match to a single V gene segment. In an earlier analysis of about 590 of the donors, a V segment was called functional when productive rearrangements were above 56.7%, and segregating when the standard deviation between donors exceeded 5%. A statistical classification framework was built for diagnosing cytomegalovirus status from the catalog of TCR beta chain sequences. V and J gene assignment, in a later analysis, came from comparing TCR nucleotide sequences with IMGT/GENE-DB human TR gene sequences. In a later analysis, CDR3 sequences and most-parsimonious VDJ recombination scenarios were assigned using the TCRdist pipeline. In a later analysis, every TCR beta chain was defined by the combination of its CDR3 amino acid sequence and its V-gene family, and reads without a unique V-gene family were dropped. A later analysis removed 500 to 650 highly shared, low-generation-probability nucleotide sequences to deal with suspected cross-contamination and a sequencing artifact. A later analysis calculated a clonal expansion index for each public chain from normalized within-repertoire ranks of inferred template counts. Generation probabilities in a later analysis came from a VDJ recombination model fitted to out-of-frame rearrangements, and those results were checked against IGoR. In a later analysis, TCR-TCR, TCR-HLA and TCR-CMV co-occurrence was scored with hypergeometric tests, and a repertoire-size bias correction was applied to TCR pairs. False discovery rates were estimated in a later analysis by permuting HLA or CMV assignments 20 times. In a later analysis, co-occurring TCRs were grouped using DBSCAN, and TCRdist sequence similarity was added for clustering within HLA-allele-positive subsets. For co-occurrence clustering, repertoires with fewer than 30,000 or more than 120,000 public chains were excluded, along with 5 or 6 repertoires with anomalous nucleotide sharing. TCRdb's version of the immuneACCESS table is confined to in-frame rearrangements and falls short of the full clone set. An unresolved V gene accounts for under half of the shortfall where checked; the remainder is of unknown origin. V and J calls and clone size are those listed in that table; D and trimming were worked out from the DNA. The sample table lists more than 100,000 clones, around 73% of them with a count of one. Roughly 8.2% of the sample rests with the top ten.

The CDR3 starts with the cysteine, ends with the phenylalanine, and has 15 residues. The sequence is cut down to CDR3 DNA, 45 bases in frame from base 1. The germline V gene supplies CDR1 LGHNA and CDR2 YSLEER. Trimming removed 4 bases from V and 7 bases from J, leaving 17 bases between the germline ends. Summary of the overall study and its limitations: A later analysis associated 16,951 TCR beta sequences with specific HLA alleles at a false discovery rate of 0.05. The study gave a list of 150 to 200 TCR beta chains associated with cytomegalovirus. Most TCR sequences were seen in very few donors, while some public TCRs were found in many individuals. Immune exposure information for the cohort was limited to CMV serostatus. Roughly uniform sequencing depth across donors was assumed in presence/absence analyses, although this assumption may not hold. According to a later analysis, most CMV-associated TCR beta chains appeared to be HLA-restricted, and the HLA associations seemed to be driven largely by CMV exposure. When HLA alleles, especially DR and DQ, strongly co-occurred, TCR associations were difficult to assign to individual alleles. According to a later analysis, TCR association rates differed among HLA loci, with DRB1 alleles showing the most associated TCRs and HLA-C alleles showing the fewest. V-gene and J-gene trimming of TCR beta chains was associated with a missense DCLRE1C variant in a later genetic analysis, and the association was replicated in an independent cohort. In this cohort, only TCR beta chains were sequenced, and detectable features were limited by the absence of alpha or paired-chain data. In vitro tests confirmed that a few of the cytomegalovirus-associated TCR beta chains recognize cytomegalovirus antigens. HLA typing was unavailable for some donors at each locus, so association tests used only the typed subset. An earlier analysis of 587 of the donors showed that most TCR beta V segments appeared in productive rearrangements either about 87% or about 30% of the time, which broadly matched IMGT annotations. Some IMGT-functional V segments, including TRBV6-2 and TRBV6-3, could not be distinguished by the 87-base-pair reads and were therefore excluded. The authors suggested that the approach could potentially be extended to other disease states and immunological phenotypes. Correlated functional status among segregating V segments might reflect linkage disequilibrium, but an unknown experimental factor could not be ruled out. In a later analysis, HLA-associated TCR beta chains showed more clonal expansion and lower generation probabilities than non-associated chains that were equally common. A further reported finding was that TCR beta sequences accurately predicted the HLA-A and HLA-B alleles for most subjects in the first cohort. Several of the top co-occurrence clusters appeared to be linked to parvovirus B19, influenza, CMV and Epstein-Barr virus, according to a later analysis. A cluster of highly shared sequence variants was judged likely to be a technical artifact of the sequencing pipeline. The classifier was reported to diagnose cytomegalovirus status with high specificity and sensitivity in both the original cohort and the validation cohort. A later genetic analysis reported fewer N-insertions in productive TCRs among donors in an Asian-associated ancestry cluster than the roughly 700-donor mean. The earlier analysis of 450 to 700 of the donors excluded 15 to 20 rarely observed V segments, including chromosome 9 orphons, because counts were too low.

For this clone: The target of this receptor is not known. One base away there is no much larger clone; base qualities are not given.

The cohort consisted of fewer than 700 healthy bone marrow donors. All cohort members were sampled while nominally healthy, although unrecorded immune exposures were likely present. The donor tested CMV seropositive, placing the donor among the approximately 290 seropositive members of the cohort. Every donor gave a peripheral blood sample, and the peripheral blood mononuclear cells from that sample were used for TCR beta sequencing. Genomic DNA extraction from the blood cell samples was performed with the Qiagen DNeasy Blood Extraction Kit. The sample taken for sequencing was PBMCs. This clonotype was sampled from a woman in her 40s in good health and CMV-seropositive. In this chain, TRBV4-3 is recombined with TRBJ1-5; tentative D gene TRBD1, with 6 bases matching. The CDR3 loop reads CASSLTQGFGQPQHF. DNA sequence: TGCGCCAGCAGCCTAACGCAGGGGTTTGGGCAGCCCCAGCATTTT.